Shown below are 23 T cell receptor beta chains from a single sample sequenced in a study of regulatory T cells in long-lasting Graves disease. Specified time point: newly diagnosed GD, antithyroid drugs for less than 3 months. PBMC-extracted RNA yielded the TCR library. HTBI primers from iRepertoire and Arm-PCR of CDR3 regions yielded the TCR beta libraries. TCRdb reprocessed the multiplex PCR reads via MiXCR and lists one record per CDR3 protein. The sample contains just over 600,000 distinct CDR3 sequences, 15% to 20% of which appear only once. The data were also submitted as part of a second study, on T cells in Graves' hyperthyroidism and ophthalmopathy.

This specimen consisted of peripheral blood mononuclear cells (PBMCs), obtained at new diagnosis, from a patient treated with antithyroid drugs. These TCRs come from a woman under 40 with Graves disease.

This clonotype appeared many times. The chain uses TRBV5-5 and TRBJ2-1; maybe TRBD1 (5 bases). The CDR3 has 14 residues. Germline CDR1 is SGHKS and CDR2 is YYEKEE (reference sequence). V shed 4 bases and J shed 10 bases, with 18 bases lying between them. CDR3 protein: CASSTMTRDREQFF. CDR3 DNA: TGTGCCAGCAGCACGATGACCAGGGATCGAGAGCAGTTCTTC.

The sample holds a few counts of this clonotype. The V call is TRBV28, the J call TRBJ2-7; TRBD2 matches at 8 bases. Germline loops: CDR1 MDHEN, CDR2 SYDVKM. The CDR3 spans 16 residues. Trimming at V came to 6 bases and at J to 3 bases, leaving 13 bases not matched to a gene. CDR3 nucleotide sequence: TGTGCCAGCAGAATGGGGGCGGCGGGAGGTAACTACGAGCAGTACTTC. Its protein product is CASRMGAAGGNYEQYF.

CDR3 DNA: TGCGCCAGCAGCTTGAGCGGGAGGGATGAGACCCAGTACTTC. Translated: CASSLSGRDETQYF. The gene calls are TRBV5-1 and TRBJ2-5; TRBD2 aligns across 10 bases. Germline trimming cut 1 base from V and 5 bases from J; bases unmatched to any gene: 2. CDR1 is SGHRS, CDR2 YFSETQ, per germline. The CDR3 is 14 residues long.

The chain employs TRBV10-3 and TRBJ1-1; D is unclear. The CDR3 extends over 14 amino acids. Germline V gene data show CDR1 as ENHRY and CDR2 as SYGVKD. V lost 6 bases, J lost 3 bases, and 14 bases lay in between. The CDR3 DNA follows: TGTGCCATCAGATTGGCGATCCAGTACACTGAAGCTTTCTTT. Translation gives CAIRLAIQYTEAFF.

This clonotype was detected ten times or more. The chain joins TRBV28 to TRBJ2-2; D is ambiguous. Germline lookup yields CDR1 MDHEN and CDR2 SYDVKM. There are 16 residues in the CDR3. Trimming removed 4 bases at V and 7 bases at J, with 19 bases between. The CDR3 nucleotides read TGTGCCAGCAGTTCCCGTGGGCTAGTCGTTCACGGGGAGCTGTTTTTT. Its translation: CASSSRGLVVHGELFF.

The chain employs TRBV6-1 and TRBJ2-3, with D possibly matching TRBD1 (5 bases). CDR1 is MNHNS and CDR2 is SASEGT in the germline V gene. Trimming took 3 bases from V and 3 from J, leaving 10 bases between them. CDR3 length equals 14 residues. CDR3 residues: CASSDRVETDTQYF. Written as DNA, the CDR3 is TGTGCCAGCAGTGACAGGGTAGAGACAGATACGCAGTATTTT.

This clonotype was seen at least ten times. This chain uses TRBV15 with TRBJ2-7; D is tentatively TRBD1 or TRBD2 (5 bases each). V lost 0 bases and J lost 3, with 9 bases in between. This CDR3 is 14 amino acids long. The V gene's germline CDR1 is LNHNV and CDR2 YYDKDF (reference sequence). CDR3 bases: TGTGCCACCAGCAGAGAGGGACGGAGCTACGAGCAGTACTTC. Its translation: CATSREGRSYEQYF.

The rearrangement links TRBV5-6 to TRBJ1-6; 7 nucleotides line up with TRBD1. Per the germline V gene, CDR1 is SGHDT and CDR2 is YYEEEE. This CDR3 has 15 amino acids. The V gene end was trimmed by 3 bases and the J gene end by 6 bases; junction bases not matched to a gene: 6. In DNA, the CDR3 is TGTGCCAGCAGCTCCAGGGACAGACCTAATTCACCCCTCCACTTT. Its translation is CASSSRDRPNSPLHF.

This clonotype has more than one count but fewer than ten. The CDR3 is CSARSGRAANTEAFF. DNA for the CDR3: TGCAGTGCTAGATCGGGCAGGGCCGCGAACACTGAAGCTTTCTTT. V is TRBV20-1 and J is TRBJ1-1, with D possibly being TRBD1 (5 bases). V lost 2 bases, J lost 1 base, and 14 bases lay in between. CDR3 length: 15 residues. Germline CDR1 DFQATT, CDR2 SNEGSKA (reference sequence).

This clonotype was recorded at least ten times. The gene calls are TRBV11-2 and TRBJ1-1; a possible D gene is TRBD1 (6 bases). Trimming left V 0 bases short and J 6 bases short, with 14 bases between. The CDR3 length is 15 residues. Per germline, CDR1 SGHAT and CDR2 FQNNGV. The CDR3 region has the DNA TGTGCCAGCAGCTTAGAGACAGGAAGGACAGCTGAAGCTTTCTTT. Amino acid sequence: CASSLETGRTAEAFF.

This clonotype was detected ten times or more. The rearrangement links TRBV6-1 to TRBJ2-5; D remains unclear. The V end lost 5 bases, the J end lost 4 bases, and 11 bases lay between the germline ends. The CDR3 consists of 13 residues. The germline gives CDR1 MNHNS, CDR2 SASEGT. In DNA, the CDR3 is TGTGCCAGCAGTCGACCGGGCGGAGAGACCCAGTACTTC. Translated: CASSRPGGETQYF.

The sample holds many counts of this clonotype. The chain links TRBV28 to TRBJ1-4; 8 nucleotides align to TRBD1. Germline V gene data show CDR1 as MDHEN and CDR2 as SYDVKM. V lost 8 bases to trimming and J lost 6 bases; unmatched junction nucleotides: 8. This CDR3 region has 14 residues. For the CDR3, the DNA is TGTGCCAGCTACAAAACAGGGGGGGATGAAAAACTGTTTTTT. It yields the protein CASYKTGGDEKLFF.

This clonotype was observed a few times. A read error is possible here, since a much larger clone lies one base away. The chain carries TRBV27 and TRBJ2-2; D possibly uses TRBD1 or TRBD2 (5 bases each). Germline-derived CDR1 and CDR2 are MNHEY and SMNVEV (reference sequence). V shed 7 bases and J shed 6 bases, with 15 bases lying between them. The CDR3 loop spans 14 amino acids. The CDR3 loop is CASNFWQGAGELFF. CDR3 in DNA: TGTGCCAGCAATTTTTGGCAGGGAGCCGGGGAGCTGTTTTTT.

This clonotype has ten or more counts. The rearrangement links TRBV28 to TRBJ1-6; D is undetermined. The ends were cut back, 3 bases at V and 7 bases at J, with 10 bases in the middle. The CDR3 is made up of 14 amino acids. Germline-derived CDR1 and CDR2 are MDHEN and SYDVKM. The CDR3, as DNA: TGTGCCAGCAGTTTTGACGGGGTGAATTCACCCCTCCACTTT. Translation: CASSFDGVNSPLHF.

This clonotype was observed a few times. The V gene is TRBV7-9, the J gene TRBJ2-2; D uncertain. The CDR3 runs 12 residues. Germline CDR1 is SEHNR and CDR2 is FQNEAQ (reference sequence). The V gene lost 2 bases and the J gene lost 7 bases, with 5 bases spanning the gap. The CDR3 region is CASSLSIGELFF. DNA for the CDR3: TGTGCCAGCAGCTTATCGATCGGGGAGCTGTTTTTT.

For this clonotype: This likely stems from a read error, as it lies one base from a far larger clone. The V call is TRBV11-1, the J call TRBJ1-1; D gene unclear. Germline-derived CDR1 and CDR2 are SGHAT and FQDESV (reference sequence). This CDR3 contains 13 residues. V lost 1 base and J 12 bases, leaving 15 bases between the germline ends. CDR3 coding DNA: TGTGCCAGCAGCTTAGGCCCCCTCTACGAAACTTTCTTT. Translating it yields CASSLGPLYETFF.

This clonotype was observed at least ten times. The chain joins TRBV10-3 to TRBJ2-5; 8 nucleotides agree with TRBD2. The CDR3 extends over 13 amino acids. V gave up 6 bases and J gave up 5 bases; unmatched junction bases: 5. The germline CDR1 and CDR2 sequences are ENHRY and SYGVKD. CDR3 DNA sequence: TGTGCCATCAGCCAAGCGGGAGAGGAGACCCAGTACTTC. Its translation is CAISQAGEETQYF.

In its sample, this clonotype was seen many times. The chain has TRBV7-3 and TRBJ2-3; TRBD2 matches 9 bases. CDR1 and CDR2 from the germline V gene are SGHTA and FQGTGA. V trimming: 6 bases; J trimming: 1 base; junction bases outside the gene matches: 5. The CDR3 contains 15 residues. The CDR3 spells CASSASGVRTDTQYF. DNA of the CDR3: TGTGCCAGCAGTGCTAGCGGGGTCCGCACAGATACGCAGTATTTT. Variable domain in full (rest from reference TRBV7-3 and TRBJ2-3): GAGVSQTPSNKVTEKGKYVELRCDPISGHTALYWYRQSLGQGPEFLIYFQGTGAADDSGLPNDRFFAVRPEGSVSTLKIQRTERGDSAVYLCASSASGVRTDTQYFGPGTRLTVL.

V usage is TRBV19 and J usage is TRBJ2-7, with a possible D match to TRBD1 (6 bases). The germline V gene has CDR1 LNHDA and CDR2 SQIVND (reference sequence). The CDR3 is 14 residues long. With 7 bases removed from V and 1 base from J, the gap between germline ends came to 14 bases. The CDR3 reads CASTLTGNSYEQYF. CDR3 DNA: TGTGCCAGTACCCTGACAGGAAATTCCTACGAGCAGTACTTC.

There are many counts of this clonotype. J is TRBJ1-1 and V is TRBV6-1, with D possibly being TRBD1 (6 bases). Germline V gene data show CDR1 as MNHNS and CDR2 as SASEGT. The CDR3 has 14 residues. V dropped 2 bases and J dropped 4 bases, with 11 bases sitting between them. The CDR3 spells CASSEPGRGTEAFF. The CDR3 DNA is TGTGCCAGCAGTGAACCTGGCAGGGGCACTGAAGCTTTCTTT.

The V and J genes are TRBV11-2 and TRBJ2-7; TRBD2 matches at 9 bases. The CDR3 consists of 15 residues. In germline, CDR1 is SGHAT, CDR2 FQNNGV. Germline trimming cut 4 bases from V and 6 bases from J; bases unmatched to any gene: 10. The CDR3 DNA reads as TGTGCCAGCAGCTCAGTAGCGGGAGTAGGAGGCGAGCAGTACTTC. Translated, it gives CASSSVAGVGGEQYF.

This clonotype was observed many times. This CDR3 is CASSSLIAAVYLQASYGYTF. The CDR3 bases are TGTGCCAGCAGTTCCCTAATTGCGGCAGTTTACCTCCAGGCTAGCTATGGCTACACCTTC. This chain links TRBV28 with TRBJ1-2; the D is unclear. This CDR3 has 20 residues. Looked up from germline, CDR1 is MDHEN and CDR2 is SYDVKM. V was cut by 4 bases and J by 4 bases, with 31 bases left in between.

As for this clonotype: One base away lies a much larger clone, so this may be a sequencing read error. The chain links TRBV28 to TRBJ2-7; 7 bases align to TRBD2. CDR3 size: 14 residues. V was clipped by 5 bases and J by 7 bases; unmatched bases: 11. Germline-derived CDR1 and CDR2 are MDHEN and SYDVKM. In DNA form, the CDR3 reads TGTGCCAGCAGTGCAGCGGGATGGCTCAGTGAGCAGTACTTC. This gives the protein CASSAAGWLSEQYF.